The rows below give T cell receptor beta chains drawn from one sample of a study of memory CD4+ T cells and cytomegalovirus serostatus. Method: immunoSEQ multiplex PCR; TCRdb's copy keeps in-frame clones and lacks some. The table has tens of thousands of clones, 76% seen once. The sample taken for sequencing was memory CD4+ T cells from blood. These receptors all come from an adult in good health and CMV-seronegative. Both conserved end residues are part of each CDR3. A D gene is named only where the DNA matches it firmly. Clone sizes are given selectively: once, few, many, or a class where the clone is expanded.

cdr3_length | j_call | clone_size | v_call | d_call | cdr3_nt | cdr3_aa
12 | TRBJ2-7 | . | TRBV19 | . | TGTGCCAGTAGGGAACAGGACAACGAGCAGTACTTC | CASREQDNEQYF
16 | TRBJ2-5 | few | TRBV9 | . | TGTGCCAGCAGCCTCACGGTGTCCGGTTCGAGGGAGACCCAGTACTTC | CASSLTVSGSRETQYF
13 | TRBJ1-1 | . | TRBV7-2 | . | TGTGCCAGCAGCCCCGGGCGGGCCACTGAAGCTTTCTTT | CASSPGRATEAFF
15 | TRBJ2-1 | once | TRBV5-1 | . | TGCGCCAGCAGCGGAGAAGGGGCCGATTACAATGAGCAGTTCTTC | CASSGEGADYNEQFF
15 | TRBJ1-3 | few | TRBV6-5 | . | TGTGCCAGCAGTTACTCGGGCAGTATCGGAAACACCATATATTTT | CASSYSGSIGNTIYF
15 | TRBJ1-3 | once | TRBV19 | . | TGTGCCAGTACCGAGGGGGATCGCTCTGGAAACACCATATATTTT | CASTEGDRSGNTIYF
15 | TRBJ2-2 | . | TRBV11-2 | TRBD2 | TGTGCCAGCCCGAATCTAGCGGTGAACACCGGGGAGCTGTTTTTT | CASPNLAVNTGELFF
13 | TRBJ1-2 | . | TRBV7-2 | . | TGTGCCAGCAGCTTCTCCAGGGACTATGGCTACACCTTC | CASSFSRDYGYTF
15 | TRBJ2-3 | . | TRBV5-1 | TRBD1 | TGCGCCAGCAGCCTGGACAGGGGGCGCGCAGATACGCAGTATTTT | CASSLDRGRADTQYF
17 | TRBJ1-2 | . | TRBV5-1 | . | TGCGCCAGCAGCTTGGCCCAGATGGGGCGGCCGAACTATGGCTACACCTTC | CASSLAQMGRPNYGYTF
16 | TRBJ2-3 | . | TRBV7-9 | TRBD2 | TGTGCCAGCAGCTTCGCTCTGGGACGGGGGGAAGATACGCAGTATTTT | CASSFALGRGEDTQYF
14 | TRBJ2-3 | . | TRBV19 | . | TGTGCCAGTAGTATGGACTACCTCACGGATACGCAGTATTTT | CASSMDYLTDTQYF
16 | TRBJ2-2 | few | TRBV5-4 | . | TGTGCCAGCAGTCCCCCCGAAGGCGGAGTCACCGGGGAGCTGTTTTTT | CASSPPEGGVTGELFF
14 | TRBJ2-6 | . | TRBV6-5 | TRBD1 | TGTGCCAGCAGGACAGGGACTGGGGCCAACGTCCTGACTTTC | CASRTGTGANVLTF
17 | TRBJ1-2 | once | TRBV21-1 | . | TGTGCCAGCAGCAAATTCGCAGGGGACACGCTACCGCCTGGCTACACCTTC | CASSKFAGDTLPPGYTF
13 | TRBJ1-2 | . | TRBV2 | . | TGTGCCAGCAGTGAAGTGCGGGGGAGCGGCTACACCTTC | CASSEVRGSGYTF
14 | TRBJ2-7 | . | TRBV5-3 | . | TGTGCCAGAAGCTTCCGCTCCCACTCCTACGAGCAGTACTTC | CARSFRSHSYEQYF
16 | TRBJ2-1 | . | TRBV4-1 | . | TGCGCCAGCAGCCAAGTGGACATGGTCTCCTACAATGAGCAGTTCTTC | CASSQVDMVSYNEQFF
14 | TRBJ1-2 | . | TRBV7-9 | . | TGTGCCAGCAGCTTAACCGCGGGACTTACTGGCTACACCTTC | CASSLTAGLTGYTF
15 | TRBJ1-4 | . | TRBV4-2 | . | TGTGCCAGCAGCCAACCCGGGACGGAGAATGAAAAACTGTTTTTT | CASSQPGTENEKLFF
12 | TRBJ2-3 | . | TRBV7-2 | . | TGTGCCAGCAGCCCGATCACAGATACGCAGTATTTT | CASSPITDTQYF
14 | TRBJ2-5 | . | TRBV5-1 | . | TGCGCCAGCAGCCGGAGGGGTGCACAAGAGACCCAGTACTTC | CASSRRGAQETQYF
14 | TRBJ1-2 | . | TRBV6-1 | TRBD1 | TGTGCCAGCAGTGAGGAGGGGGCTTCTAGAGGCTACACCTTC | CASSEEGASRGYTF
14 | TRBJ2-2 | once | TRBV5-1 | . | TGCGCCAGCAGCGAGACCGGGCACACCGGGGAGCTGTTTTTT | CASSETGHTGELFF
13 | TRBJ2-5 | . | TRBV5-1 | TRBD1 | TGCGCCAGCAGCCCTGGGACAGGAGAGACCCAGTACTTC | CASSPGTGETQYF
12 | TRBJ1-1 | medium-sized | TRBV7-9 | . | TGTGCCAGCAGCCTCCTAGGGACTGAAGCTTTCTTT | CASSLLGTEAFF
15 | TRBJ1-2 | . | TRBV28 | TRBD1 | TGTGCCAGCAGTTTCCGGGACAGGGGAGTCTATGGCTACACCTTC | CASSFRDRGVYGYTF
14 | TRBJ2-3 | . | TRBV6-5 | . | TGTGCCAGCAGACAAAATAGGGTCACAGATACGCAGTATTTT | CASRQNRVTDTQYF
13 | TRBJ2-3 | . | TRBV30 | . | TGTGCCTGGAGTAGCGACGGGCGGGGTACGCAGTATTTT | CAWSSDGRGTQYF
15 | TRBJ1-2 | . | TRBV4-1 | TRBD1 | TGCGCCAGCAGCCCCCTCGGGGACAGCTACTATGGCTACACCTTC | CASSPLGDSYYGYTF
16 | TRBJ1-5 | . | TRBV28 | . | TGTGCCAGCAGTTCCCCGGGGGCCGGGCGCAATCAGCCCCAGCATTTT | CASSSPGAGRNQPQHF
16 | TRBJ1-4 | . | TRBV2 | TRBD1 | TGTGCCAGCAGTGATCGGGCGACAGGGCTTGGCGAAAAACTGTTTTTT | CASSDRATGLGEKLFF
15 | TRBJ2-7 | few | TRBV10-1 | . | TGCGCCAGCAGTGATGGAACAGGGACCGGCTACGAGCAGTACTTC | CASSDGTGTGYEQYF
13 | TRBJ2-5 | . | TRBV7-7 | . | TGTGCCATCGCGAGTGGGAACCAAGAGACCCAGTACTTC | CAIASGNQETQYF
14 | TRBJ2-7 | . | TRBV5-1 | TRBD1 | TGCGCCAGCAGTCGGGACAGAACCTACTACGAGCAGTACTTC | CASSRDRTYYEQYF
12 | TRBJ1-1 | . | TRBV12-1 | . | TGTGCCAGGTCTTCGGTGAACACTGAAGCTTTCTTT | CARSSVNTEAFF
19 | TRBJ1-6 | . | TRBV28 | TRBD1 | TGTGCCAGCAGTTCCTTACCGGGACAGGCCCGCTCCTATAATTCACCCCTCCACTTT | CASSSLPGQARSYNSPLHF
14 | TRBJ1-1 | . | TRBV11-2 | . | TGTGCCAGCAGCTTCTTGGACAGGAACACTGAAGCTTTCTTT | CASSFLDRNTEAFF
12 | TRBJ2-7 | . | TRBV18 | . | TGTGCCAGCTCACCAGGCAGGTACGAGCAGTACTTC | CASSPGRYEQYF
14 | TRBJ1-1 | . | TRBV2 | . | TGTGCCAGCCGTCAGACAGCCTCGAACACTGAAGCTTTCTTT | CASRQTASNTEAFF
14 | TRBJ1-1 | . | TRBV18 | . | TGTGCCAGCTCACCAACCTTCGCGAACACTGAAGCTTTCTTT | CASSPTFANTEAFF